This entry features one T cell receptor beta chain sequence. CDR3 length: 15 amino acids. Unmatched junction bases numbered 11, after V lost 5 bases and J lost 5 bases. Germline CDR1 and CDR2: SGHRS and YFSETQ. The data belong to a study of cytomegalovirus exposure and HLA in healthy donors. PCR primers comprised 60 Vbeta and 13 Jbeta primers. The protocol was immunoSEQ multiplex PCR, while the TCRdb copy is restricted to in-frame clones and leaves out a portion. The sample holds fewer than 150,000 clones; over 75% are singletons and the top ten take roughly 2.6%. The genes are TRBV5-1 and TRBJ1-2; TRBD1 matches at 8 bases. The source is a woman aged 18-29 years in good health and CMV-seronegative. Material for sequencing was PBMCs. CDR3 DNA sequence: TGCGCCAGCAGTCTTCATGACAGGGGCAGATATGGCTACACCTTC. Amino acids: CASSLHDRGRYGYTF.